These T cell receptor beta chains were read from a single sample in a study of cytomegalovirus exposure and HLA in healthy donors. TCRdb's table, derived via immunoSEQ multiplex PCR, lists solely in-frame clones and lacks some. Of over 80,000 clones listed, about four fifths are singletons. Sequencing was done on a sample of PBMCs. These receptors were taken from a man in his forties or fifties in good health and CMV-seropositive. CDR3s include the opening cysteine and the closing phenylalanine or tryptophan. Fields, in order: clone size, D gene, J gene, V gene, CDR3 DNA, CDR3 protein. A D gene is named only where the DNA matches it firmly. Size values are once, few and many counts, or a class for expanded clones, and some rows have none.

once	TRBD1	TRBJ1-5	TRBV10-3	TGTGCCATCAGCCGGGACAGGGTAAATCAGCCCCAGCATTTT	CAISRDRVNQPQHF
-	TRBD1	TRBJ2-7	TRBV10-2	TGCGCCAGCAGACGAAGAACAGGGGGAGCCTACGAGCAGTACTTC	CASRRRTGGAYEQYF
-	-	TRBJ1-5	TRBV29-1	TGCAGCGTTGTTTTTAGGGCACAGGGCAATCAGCCCCAGCATTTT	CSVVFRAQGNQPQHF
-	-	TRBJ2-2	TRBV5-1	TGCGCCAGCAGCTCAGGGTCTGGGATTGGGGAGCTGTTTTTT	CASSSGSGIGELFF
-	-	TRBJ2-1	TRBV11-2	TGTGCCAGCAGCTTAGCCGGCTCCTACAATGAGCAGTTCTTC	CASSLAGSYNEQFF
-	-	TRBJ2-1	TRBV27	TGTGCCAGCAGGGTACAGGGTTTAAATGAGCAGTTCTTC	CASRVQGLNEQFF
-	-	TRBJ2-7	TRBV4-1	TGCGCCAGCAGCCAAGAATCGGACAGCCCCGAATACGAGCAGTACTTC	CASSQESDSPEYEQYF
once	TRBD1	TRBJ2-1	TRBV5-6	TGTGCCAGCAGCCTTATGACAGGGAGCTCCTACAATGAGCAGTTCTTC	CASSLMTGSSYNEQFF
-	-	TRBJ1-1	TRBV6-4	TGTGCCAGCAGTGACTCGAGTCGGGGAACTGAAGCTTTCTTT	CASSDSSRGTEAFF
-	-	TRBJ1-6	TRBV7-8	TGTGCCAGCAGCTTAGCTGCTGGGAGCGGCTCACCCCTCCACTTT	CASSLAAGSGSPLHF
-	-	TRBJ2-1	TRBV10-1	TGCGCCAGCAGTGGTACCCTCTCGGGTGAGCAGTTCTTC	CASSGTLSGEQFF